The text below deals with one T cell receptor beta chain. This CDR3 contains 16 residues. Germline lookup yields CDR1 SNHLY and CDR2 FYNNEI. The J segment lost 3 bases and the V segment lost 7 bases, leaving 12 bases of the junction unmatched. Unique molecular identifiers were used to barcode this TCRbeta library. TCRdb re-derived calls from the PCR reads in MiXCR, one entry per CDR3 protein. The profile shows hundreds of thousands of distinct CDR3 sequences, approximately 9.8% of them singletons. This sample is drawn from a study of T-cell reconstitution after alpha-beta-depleted transplantation in children.

The source is a human donor who donated a stem cell graft to a child with SCID. The sequencing here drew on PBMCs from the stem cell graft donor, taken from the stem cell graft. This sequence joins TRBV2 and TRBJ2-7, with 10 bases lining up with TRBD1. CDR3 sequence (DNA): TGTGCCAGCAAAGTACGACAGGGGGCGAAGTACTACGAGCAGTACTTC. Translating it yields CASKVRQGAKYYEQYF.